Following are 3 T cell receptor beta chains from one sample sequenced in a study of T-cell memory formation after mild COVID-19 (dated by TCRdb to the early 2020s). Libraries were built with 5' RACE. Instrument used: Illumina NovaSeq 6000. The raw public reads went through TCRdb reprocessing: fastp at Q25, MiXCR clone calling, in-frame beta chains kept. Merged by CDR3 protein, the rows form single entries marked with the most common genes and DNA. The sample has around 310,000 distinct CDR3 sequences on record, roughly 15% of them singletons. Of the sample, approximately 20% falls within the top ten clones. The sample consisted of PBMCs or a T cell subset sorted from them (not recorded which). Receptors originate from a young man who had mild COVID-19 (a few samples of this study predate the infection). The sample titles of this study are shuffled in the database, so cell type and time point are left out; the donor was told from shared clones.

This sequence joins TRBV29-1 and TRBJ2-3; 9 bases agree with TRBD2. Germline V lookup: CDR1 SQVTM, CDR2 ANQGSEA. After removal of 6 bases from V and 6 bases from J, the junction contained 7 bases not matched to a gene. This CDR3 comprises 13 residues. The DNA for the CDR3 is TGCAGCGTGGAGCGGGGGGCAGGGGATACGCAGTATTTT. The encoded protein is CSVERGAGDTQYF.

The gene calls are TRBV5-6 and TRBJ1-5; 8 nucleotides match TRBD1. The J segment lost 5 bases and the V segment lost 7 bases, leaving 5 bases of the junction unmatched. Germline V gene sequence: CDR1 SGHDT, CDR2 YYEEEE. The CDR3 totals 13 residues. The chain's CDR3 is CASSGTGDQPQHF. For the CDR3, the DNA is TGTGCCAGCTCCGGGACAGGCGATCAGCCCCAGCATTTT.

This clonotype was picked up a small number of times. The V call is TRBV5-6, the J call TRBJ2-6; perhaps TRBD2 as D (6 bases). V lost 4 bases and J 2 bases, leaving 13 bases between the germline ends. The CDR3 length is 16 residues. The V gene's germline CDR1 is SGHDT and CDR2 YYEEEE. The CDR3 region is CASSPVTSAGANVLTF. The CDR3 DNA sequence: TGTGCCAGCAGCCCGGTGACTAGTGCTGGGGCCAACGTCCTGACTTTC.